This T cell receptor (beta chain) was observed in a study of neoadjuvant anti-PD-1 for oral cavity cancer. Most PBMC samples had around 480 ng input DNA in six replicates. Clones were read by immunoSEQ multiplex PCR, and TCRdb kept only the in-frame ones, dropping some. The repertoire has 55,000 to 75,000 clones, approximately 80% of them found once; the top ten carry about 2.5%. CDR1 and CDR2 from the germline V gene are SGHVS and FNYEAQ. There are 13 residues in the CDR3. Germline trimming cut 5 bases from V and 12 bases from J; bases unmatched to any gene: 10. The source is a person aged 40 to 85 with oral cavity squamous cell carcinoma. The material was PBMCs, obtained before nivolumab (anti-PD-1) treatment. This chain links TRBV7-6 with TRBJ2-1; 7 bases map to TRBD2. CDR3 nucleotide sequence: TGTGCCAGCAGCGCCCAGCGGGATCGGTGGCAGTTCTTC. Translation: CASSAQRDRWQFF.